Following are 5 T cell receptor beta chains from one sample sequenced in a study of chemoradiotherapy in HPV16-positive cancers. Using immunoSEQ multiplex PCR, the repertoire was profiled, and TCRdb retains in-frame clones only, with some absent. The data hold 7,900 or so clones, with around 81% observed a single time. The material was obtained from a patient who underwent chemoradiotherapy. These receptors all come from a human donor with HPV-associated anogenital cancer.

This clone was seen only once. The V and J genes are TRBV23-1 and TRBJ2-4; D unresolved. TRBV23-1 is an ORF, and what it does is uncertain. The CDR3 has 13 amino acids. Trimming took 10 bases from V and 0 from J, leaving 10 bases between them. The CDR3 sequence: CATPWRAKNIQYF. CDR3 coding DNA: TGCGCCACCCCGTGGCGAGCCAAAAACATTCAGTACTTC.

The CDR3: CASSPQRAGGGTDTQYF. The CDR3 bases are TGTGCCAGCAGCCCCCAGAGGGCGGGAGGTGGCACAGATACGCAGTATTTT. The chain carries TRBV7-2 and TRBJ2-3, with 8 bases matching TRBD2. CDR1 is SGHTA and CDR2 is FQGNSA in the germline V gene. The CDR3 is 17 amino acids. The junction had 11 bases not matched to a gene; V was cut back by 5 bases and J by 1 base. The entire variable domain, with the rest obtained from reference TRBV7-2 and TRBJ2-3, is as follows: GAGVSQSPSNKVTEKGKDVELRCDPISGHTALYWYRQSLGQGLEFLIYFQGNSAPDKSGLPSDRFSAERTGGSVSTLTIQRTQQEDSAVYLCASSPQRAGGGTDTQYFGPGTRLTVL.

The chain recombines TRBV5-6 with TRBJ1-1; D is ambiguous. Germline V lookup: CDR1 SGHDT, CDR2 YYEEEE. Trimming left V 0 bases short and J 6 bases short, with 15 bases between. This CDR3 is 15 amino acids long. The CDR3 nucleotides read TGTGCCAGCAGCTTGGTGGGGAATCGGGTCTCTGAAGCTTTCTTT. It encodes CASSLVGNRVSEAFF.

In this sample, this clone turned up once. The chain couples TRBV5-4 to TRBJ2-5, with 7 bases that match TRBD1. CDR3 length equals 14 residues. The germline CDR1 and CDR2 sequences are SGHNT and YYREEE (reference sequence). Losses at the gene ends were 6 bases for V and 1 base for J; bases not matched to a gene: 6. This chain's CDR3 is CASNSRGTQETQYF. CDR3 coding DNA: TGTGCCAGCAACAGCAGGGGGACCCAAGAGACCCAGTACTTC.

In its sample, this clone was seen once. The V gene is TRBV11-2, the J gene TRBJ1-6; D is unresolved. There are 14 residues in the CDR3. Germline assignment: CDR1 SGHAT and CDR2 FQNNGV. Trimming left V 2 bases short and J 7 bases short, with 9 bases between. The CDR3 here is CASSLPQENSPLHF. In DNA, the CDR3 is TGTGCCAGCAGCTTACCCCAGGAAAATTCACCCCTCCACTTT. Full variable domain (missing parts from reference TRBV11-2 and TRBJ1-6): EAGVAQSPRYKIIEKRQSVAFWCNPISGHATLYWYQQILGQGPKLLIQFQNNGVVDDSQLPKDRFSAERLKGVDSTLKIQPAKLEDSAVYLCASSLPQENSPLHFGNGTRLTVT.